This T cell receptor beta chain was identified during a study of Tregs in tolerant kidney transplant recipients. TCRdb keeps only in-frame clones here, not all; method: immunoSEQ multiplex PCR. This sample's table reports about 31,000 clones. The nonmyeloablative bone marrow transplants came from related graft donors, with transient mixed chimerism. The CDR3 totals 17 residues. J was trimmed by 2 bases and V by 4 bases; bases with no gene match: 11. Germline assignment: CDR1 LNHDA and CDR2 SQIVND (reference sequence). A note on this clone: No antigen is known for it. The CDR3 goes on 3 residues after the read ends, and that part is filled in from the germline J gene.

Study-wide results and caveats: Few patients were studied, so findings need validation in larger groups. Changing PCR primers prevented nucleotide comparison between some patients' samples. In tolerant patients, donor-specific Tregs outgrew total Tregs, suggesting antigen-driven expansion.

V gene TRBV19 combines with J gene TRBJ2-4; 7 bases map to TRBD2. Sequencing was performed on CD4+ T cells from blood (PBMCs), taken 24 months after the transplant. The TCR originated in a human patient who received a combined kidney and bone marrow transplant. Some T cells may be the graft donor's. CDR3 in amino acids: CASSRGGTLASKNIQYF. The sequenced CDR3 bases are TGTGCCAGTAGTAGGGGGGGTACACTAGCGTCCAAAAACATT.